The rows below give T cell receptor beta chains drawn from one sample of a study of Ad26.COV2.S vaccination and SARS-CoV-2 variants. Some clones are missing from TCRdb's copy, which holds only in-frame ones; the method was immunoSEQ multiplex PCR. In the table there are about 350,000 clones, approximately 86% of which are singletons. The sequenced sample was peripheral blood, obtained in a trial of Ad26.COV2.S vaccine versus placebo. The receptors here all came from a person aged 18-60 years who received the Ad26.COV2.S COVID-19 vaccine or a placebo. CDR3s include the opening cysteine and the closing phenylalanine or tryptophan. The order of the fields is D gene, V gene, J gene, clone size, CDR3 length, CDR3 protein, CDR3 DNA. A D gene is named only where the DNA matches it firmly. Clone size is given for some rows only: seen once, a few or many times, or a class if the clone is expanded.

>TRBD1|TRBV7-2|TRBJ1-2|.|15
CASSPGGGGVNGYTF
TGTGCCAGCAGCCCAGGGGGAGGAGGTGTTAATGGCTACACCTTC
>.|TRBV10-3|TRBJ2-2|.|13
CAISADNTGELFF
TGTGCCATCAGTGCAGACAACACCGGGGAGCTGTTTTTT
>TRBD1|TRBV4-1|TRBJ1-4|.|14
CASSPGQGPEKLFF
TGCGCCAGCAGTCCGGGACAGGGCCCAGAAAAACTGTTTTTT
>.|TRBV6-2/TRBV6-3|TRBJ2-5|few|12
CASSYSAETQYF
TGTGCCAGCAGTTACTCTGCTGAGACCCAGTACTTC
>TRBD1|TRBV5-1|TRBJ1-2|.|15
CASSPGTESNYGYTF
TGCGCCAGCAGCCCCGGGACAGAATCTAACTATGGCTACACCTTC
>.|TRBV24-1|TRBJ1-1|once|11
CATSDLREAFF
TGTGCCACCAGTGATTTGCGGGAAGCTTTCTTT
>.|TRBV7-2|TRBJ2-7|few|13
CASTLGGPYEQYF
TGTGCCAGCACCTTAGGAGGCCCCTACGAGCAGTACTTC
>.|TRBV25-1|TRBJ1-6|.|13
CASRLGLGSPLHF
TGTGCCAGCAGGCTGGGGCTGGGATCACCCCTCCACTTT
>.|TRBV27|TRBJ1-6|.|16
CAENRVSGSYNSPLHF
TGTGCCGAGAACAGGGTTAGTGGGTCCTATAATTCACCCCTCCACTTT
>.|TRBV28|TRBJ2-7|.|15
CASSFSGSNSYEQYF
TGTGCCAGCAGTTTTTCCGGGAGTAACTCCTACGAGCAGTACTTC
>.|TRBV9|TRBJ1-1|.|15
CASSGGGHLNTEAFF
TGTGCCAGCAGCGGGGGAGGGCACCTGAACACTGAAGCTTTCTTT
>TRBD1|TRBV28|TRBJ1-3|.|14
CASSPTGGATRETF
TGTGCCAGCAGCCCGACAGGGGGCGCGACTCGGGAGACTTTT
>TRBD1|TRBV30|TRBJ1-1|.|15
CAWSPGTELNTEAFF
TGTGCCTGGAGTCCCGGGACAGAGCTGAACACTGAAGCTTTCTTT
>.|TRBV2|TRBJ2-7|few|16
CASSDLRPGKAYEQYF
TGTGCCAGCAGTGACCTACGCCCCGGTAAAGCCTACGAGCAGTACTTC
>TRBD2|TRBV28|TRBJ2-7|.|15
CASSPGTSGYYEQYF
TGTGCCAGCAGTCCTGGGACTAGCGGATACTACGAGCAGTACTTC
>.|TRBV6-6|TRBJ2-1|.|12
CASSTQGNEQFF
TGTGCCAGCAGTACCCAGGGGAATGAGCAGTTCTTC
>TRBD2|TRBV24-1|TRBJ2-1|once|16
CATSEIAGGPYNEQFF
TGTGCCACCAGTGAAATAGCGGGGGGGCCCTACAATGAGCAGTTCTTC